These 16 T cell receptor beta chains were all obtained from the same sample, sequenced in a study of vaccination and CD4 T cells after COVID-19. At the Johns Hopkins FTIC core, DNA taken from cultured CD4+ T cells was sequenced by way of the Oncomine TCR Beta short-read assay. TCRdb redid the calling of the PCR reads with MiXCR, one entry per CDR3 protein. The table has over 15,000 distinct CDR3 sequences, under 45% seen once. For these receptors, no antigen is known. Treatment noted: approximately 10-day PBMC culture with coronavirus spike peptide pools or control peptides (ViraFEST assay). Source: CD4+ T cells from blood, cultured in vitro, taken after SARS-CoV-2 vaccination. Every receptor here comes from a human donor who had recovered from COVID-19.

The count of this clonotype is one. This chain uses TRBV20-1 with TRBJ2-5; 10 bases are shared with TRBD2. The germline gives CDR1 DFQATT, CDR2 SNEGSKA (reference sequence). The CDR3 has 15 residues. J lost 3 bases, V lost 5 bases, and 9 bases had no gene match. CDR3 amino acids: CSAPPRTSGEETQYF. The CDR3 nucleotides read TGCAGTGCTCCCCCCCGGACTAGCGGAGAAGAGACCCAGTACTTC.

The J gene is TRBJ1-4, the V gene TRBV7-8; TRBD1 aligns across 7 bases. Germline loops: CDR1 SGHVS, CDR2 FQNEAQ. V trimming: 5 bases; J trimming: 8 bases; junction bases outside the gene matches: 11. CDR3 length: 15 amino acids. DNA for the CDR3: TGTGCCAGCAGCGACCACCGACAGGGAACCGAAAAACTGTTTTTT. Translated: CASSDHRQGTEKLFF.

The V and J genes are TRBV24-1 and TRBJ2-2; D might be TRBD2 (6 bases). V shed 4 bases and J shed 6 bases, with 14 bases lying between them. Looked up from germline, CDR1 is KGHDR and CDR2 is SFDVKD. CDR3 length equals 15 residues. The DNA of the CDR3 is TGTGCCACCAGTGAATCCGGGACTCGGGCCGGGGAGCTGTTTTTT. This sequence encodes CATSESGTRAGELFF.

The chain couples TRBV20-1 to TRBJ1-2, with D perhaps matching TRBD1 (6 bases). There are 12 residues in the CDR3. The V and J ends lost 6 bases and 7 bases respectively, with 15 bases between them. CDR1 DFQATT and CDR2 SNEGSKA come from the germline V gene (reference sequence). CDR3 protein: CSAFHRDSGYTF. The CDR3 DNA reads TGCAGTGCCTTCCACAGGGATTCTGGCTACACCTTC.

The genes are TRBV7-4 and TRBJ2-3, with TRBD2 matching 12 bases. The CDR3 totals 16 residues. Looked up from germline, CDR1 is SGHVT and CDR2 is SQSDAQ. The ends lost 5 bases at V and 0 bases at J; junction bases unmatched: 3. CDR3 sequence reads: CASSGTSGGSTDTQYF. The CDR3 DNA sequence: TGTGCCAGCAGCGGAACTAGCGGGGGGAGCACAGATACGCAGTATTTT.

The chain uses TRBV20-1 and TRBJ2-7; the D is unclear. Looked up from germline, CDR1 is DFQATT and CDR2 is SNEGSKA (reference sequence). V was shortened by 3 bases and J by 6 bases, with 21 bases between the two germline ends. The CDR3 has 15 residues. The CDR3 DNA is TGCAGTGCTAGCCCCTTTAACCCACAGAGGAGCGAGCAGTACTTC. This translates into CSASPFNPQRSEQYF.

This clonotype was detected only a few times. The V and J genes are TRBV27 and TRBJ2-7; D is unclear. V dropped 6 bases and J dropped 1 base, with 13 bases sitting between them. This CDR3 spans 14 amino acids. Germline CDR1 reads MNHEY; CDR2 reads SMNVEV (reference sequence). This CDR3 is CASRLWVGSYEQYF. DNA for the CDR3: TGTGCCAGCAGGTTGTGGGTCGGGTCCTACGAGCAGTACTTC.

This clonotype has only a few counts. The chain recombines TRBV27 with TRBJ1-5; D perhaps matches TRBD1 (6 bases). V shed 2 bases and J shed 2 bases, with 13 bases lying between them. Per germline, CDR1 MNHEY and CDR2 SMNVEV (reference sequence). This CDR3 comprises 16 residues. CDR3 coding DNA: TGTGCCAGCAGTTTAACGGGGGCCTACGGCAATCAGCCCCAGCATTTT. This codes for CASSLTGAYGNQPQHF.

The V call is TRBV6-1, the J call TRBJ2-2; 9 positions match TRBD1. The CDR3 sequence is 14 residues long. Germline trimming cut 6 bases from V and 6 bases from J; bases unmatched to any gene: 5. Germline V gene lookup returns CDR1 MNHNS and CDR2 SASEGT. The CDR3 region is CASRNRGHPGELFF. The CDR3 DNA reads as TGTGCCAGCAGGAACAGGGGGCACCCCGGGGAGCTGTTTTTT.

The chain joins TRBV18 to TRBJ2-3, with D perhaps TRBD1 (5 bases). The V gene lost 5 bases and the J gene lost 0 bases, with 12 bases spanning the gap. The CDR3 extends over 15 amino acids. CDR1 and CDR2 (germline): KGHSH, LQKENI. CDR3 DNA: TGTGCCAGCTCAAGGGGCAGCACTAGCACAGATACGCAGTATTTT. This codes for CASSRGSTSTDTQYF.

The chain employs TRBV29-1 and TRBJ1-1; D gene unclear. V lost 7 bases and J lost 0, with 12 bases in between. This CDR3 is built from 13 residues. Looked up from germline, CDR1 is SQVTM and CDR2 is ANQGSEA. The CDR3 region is CSAQKALNTEAFF. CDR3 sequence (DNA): TGCAGCGCGCAGAAAGCCTTGAACACTGAAGCTTTCTTT.

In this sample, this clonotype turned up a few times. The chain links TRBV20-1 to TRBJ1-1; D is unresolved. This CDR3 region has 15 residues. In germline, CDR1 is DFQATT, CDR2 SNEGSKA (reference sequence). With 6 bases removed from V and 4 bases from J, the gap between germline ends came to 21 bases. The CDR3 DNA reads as TGCAGTGCCCCCAATCCGGACTGGAGGTCCACTGAAGCTTTCTTT. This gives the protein CSAPNPDWRSTEAFF.

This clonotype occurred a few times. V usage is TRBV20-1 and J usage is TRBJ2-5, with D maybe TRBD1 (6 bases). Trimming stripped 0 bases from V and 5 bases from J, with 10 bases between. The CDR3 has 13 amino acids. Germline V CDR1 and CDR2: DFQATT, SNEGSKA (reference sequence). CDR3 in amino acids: CSARDWGRETQYF. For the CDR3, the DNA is TGCAGTGCTAGAGATTGGGGGCGGGAGACCCAGTACTTC.

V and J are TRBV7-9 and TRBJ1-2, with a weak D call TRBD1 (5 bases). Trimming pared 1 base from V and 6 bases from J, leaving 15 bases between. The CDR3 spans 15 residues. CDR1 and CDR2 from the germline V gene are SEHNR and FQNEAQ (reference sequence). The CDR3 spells CASSLVRGGGHGYTF. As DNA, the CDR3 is TGTGCCAGCAGCTTAGTCCGGGGCGGGGGTCATGGCTACACCTTC.

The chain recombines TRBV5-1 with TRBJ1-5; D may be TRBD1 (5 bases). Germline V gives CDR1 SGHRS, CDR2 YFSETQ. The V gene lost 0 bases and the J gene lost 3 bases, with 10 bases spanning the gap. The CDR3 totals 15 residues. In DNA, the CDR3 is TGCGCCAGCAGCTTGGGGACAAACTCCAATCAGCCCCAGCATTTT. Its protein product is CASSLGTNSNQPQHF.

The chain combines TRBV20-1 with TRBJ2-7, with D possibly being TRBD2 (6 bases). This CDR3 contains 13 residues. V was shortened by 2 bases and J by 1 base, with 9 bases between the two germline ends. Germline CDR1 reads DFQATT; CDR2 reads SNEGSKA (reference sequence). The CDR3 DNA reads TGCAGTGCTAGATGGGCGGGATCCTACGAGCAGTACTTC. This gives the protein CSARWAGSYEQYF.